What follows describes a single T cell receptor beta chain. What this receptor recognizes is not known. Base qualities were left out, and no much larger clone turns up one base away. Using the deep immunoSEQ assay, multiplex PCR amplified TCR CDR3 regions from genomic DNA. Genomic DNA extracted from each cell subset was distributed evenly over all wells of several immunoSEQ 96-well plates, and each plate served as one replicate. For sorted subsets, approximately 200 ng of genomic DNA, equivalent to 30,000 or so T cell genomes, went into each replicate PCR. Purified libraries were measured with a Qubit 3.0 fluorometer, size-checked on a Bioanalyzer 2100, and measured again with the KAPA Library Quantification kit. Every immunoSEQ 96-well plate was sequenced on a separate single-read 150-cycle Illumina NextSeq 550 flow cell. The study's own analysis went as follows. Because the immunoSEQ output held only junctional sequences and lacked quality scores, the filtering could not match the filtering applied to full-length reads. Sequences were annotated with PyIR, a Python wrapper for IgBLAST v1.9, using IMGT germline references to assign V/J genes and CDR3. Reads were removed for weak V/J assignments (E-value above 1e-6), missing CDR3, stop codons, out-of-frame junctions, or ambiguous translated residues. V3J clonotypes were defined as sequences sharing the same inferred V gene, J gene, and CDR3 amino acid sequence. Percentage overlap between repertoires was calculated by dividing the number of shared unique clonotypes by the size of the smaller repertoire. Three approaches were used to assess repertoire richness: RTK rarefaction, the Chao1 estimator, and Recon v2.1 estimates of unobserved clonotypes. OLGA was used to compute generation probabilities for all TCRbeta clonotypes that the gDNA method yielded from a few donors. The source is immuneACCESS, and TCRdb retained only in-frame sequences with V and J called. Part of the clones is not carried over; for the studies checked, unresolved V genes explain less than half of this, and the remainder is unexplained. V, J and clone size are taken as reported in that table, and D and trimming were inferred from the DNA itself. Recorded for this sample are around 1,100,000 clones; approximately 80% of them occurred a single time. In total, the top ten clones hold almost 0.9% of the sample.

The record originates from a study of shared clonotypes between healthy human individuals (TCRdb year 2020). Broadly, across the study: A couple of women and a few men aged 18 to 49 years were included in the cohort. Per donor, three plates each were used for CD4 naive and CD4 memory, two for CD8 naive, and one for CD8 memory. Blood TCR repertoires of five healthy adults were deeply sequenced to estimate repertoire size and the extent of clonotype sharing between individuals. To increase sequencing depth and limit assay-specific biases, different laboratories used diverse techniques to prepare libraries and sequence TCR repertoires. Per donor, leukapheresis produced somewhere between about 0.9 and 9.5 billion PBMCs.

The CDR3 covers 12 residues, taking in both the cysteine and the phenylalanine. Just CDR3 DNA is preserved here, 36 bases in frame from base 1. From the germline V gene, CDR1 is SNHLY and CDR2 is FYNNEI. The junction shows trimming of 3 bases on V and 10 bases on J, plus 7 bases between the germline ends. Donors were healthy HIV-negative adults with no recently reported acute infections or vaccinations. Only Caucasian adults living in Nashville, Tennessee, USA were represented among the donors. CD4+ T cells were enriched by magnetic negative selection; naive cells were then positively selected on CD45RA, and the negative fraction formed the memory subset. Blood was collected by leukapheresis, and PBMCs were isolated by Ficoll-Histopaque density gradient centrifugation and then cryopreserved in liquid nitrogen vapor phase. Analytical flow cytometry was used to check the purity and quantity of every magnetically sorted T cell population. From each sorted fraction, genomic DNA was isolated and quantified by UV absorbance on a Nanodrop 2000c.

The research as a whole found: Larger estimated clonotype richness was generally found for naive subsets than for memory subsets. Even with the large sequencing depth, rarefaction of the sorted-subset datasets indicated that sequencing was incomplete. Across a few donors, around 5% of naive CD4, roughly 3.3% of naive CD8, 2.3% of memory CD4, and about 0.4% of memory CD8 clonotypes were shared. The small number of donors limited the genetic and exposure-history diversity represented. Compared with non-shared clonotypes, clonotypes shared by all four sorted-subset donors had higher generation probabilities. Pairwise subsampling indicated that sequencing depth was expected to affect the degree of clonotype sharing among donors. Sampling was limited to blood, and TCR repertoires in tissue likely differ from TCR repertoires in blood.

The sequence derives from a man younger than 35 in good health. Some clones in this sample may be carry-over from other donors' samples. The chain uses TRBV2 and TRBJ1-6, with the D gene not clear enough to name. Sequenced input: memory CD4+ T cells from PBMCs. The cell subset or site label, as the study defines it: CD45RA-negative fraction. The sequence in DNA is TGTGCCAGCAGTGAGGACGTCTCACCCCTCCACTTT. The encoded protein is CASSEDVSPLHF.